This T cell receptor (beta chain) was found in a study of graft-versus-host responses after intestinal transplantation. About the research overall: Anti-thymocyte globulin served as induction for all recipients, who then took tacrolimus and steroids for three to four years.

Regarding the study as a whole: Some patients had graft-donor T cell macrochimerism, and their allografts showed high graft-versus-host to host-versus-graft clonal ratios. Early post-transplant falls in HvG clones accompanied the peak levels of circulating GvH clones.

Sequenced by immunoSEQ multiplex PCR; TCRdb stores in-frame clones only, minus some. The sample records around 36,000 clones, about 95% being singletons. A word on this clone: The target antigen is unknown.

The CDR3 has 14 amino acids. Germline V gene data show CDR1 as LGHNA and CDR2 as YSLEER. Trimming stripped 0 bases from V and 14 bases from J, with 19 bases between. The receptor was isolated from a human donor who was the organ donor for an intestinal transplant. The sequencing used unstimulated CD8+ T cells sorted from spleen or lymph node cells, collected before transplant. The chain is built from TRBV4-3 and TRBJ1-2; perhaps TRBD1 as D (5 bases). Here the CDR3 reads CASSQETGSREWTF. The DNA of the CDR3 is TGCGCCAGCAGCCAAGAAACAGGATCCCGGGAGTGGACCTTC.